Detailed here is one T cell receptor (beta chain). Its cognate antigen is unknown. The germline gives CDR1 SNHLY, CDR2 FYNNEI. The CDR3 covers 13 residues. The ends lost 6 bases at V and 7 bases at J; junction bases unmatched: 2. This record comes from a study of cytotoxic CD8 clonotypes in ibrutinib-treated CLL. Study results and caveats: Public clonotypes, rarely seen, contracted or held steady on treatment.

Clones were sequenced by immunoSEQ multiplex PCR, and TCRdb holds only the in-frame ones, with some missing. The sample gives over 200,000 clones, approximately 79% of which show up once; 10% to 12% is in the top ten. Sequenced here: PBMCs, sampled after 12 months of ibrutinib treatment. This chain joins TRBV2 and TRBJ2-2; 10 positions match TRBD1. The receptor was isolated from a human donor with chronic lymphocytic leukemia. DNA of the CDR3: TGTGCCAGCAGCGGGACAGGGGACGGGGAGCTGTTTTTT. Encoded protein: CASSGTGDGELFF.